Described below is a single TCR beta chain sequence and its context. This entry belongs to a study of radiation and T cells in renal cell carcinoma. Germline CDR1 reads SNHLY; CDR2 reads FYNNEI. Trimming cost V 3 bases and J 0 bases, with 9 bases left between them. CDR3 length: 15 residues. This table comes from immunoSEQ multiplex PCR, and its TCRdb copy is limited to in-frame clones, with some not included. This repertoire shows about 34,000 clones, 65% to 85% found once; its top ten account for 30% to 35%. The time point is: blood 4 weeks post-SBRT, at nephrectomy. Described treatment: 15 Gy SBRT to primary tumor, nephrectomy 4 weeks later. Nephrectomy followed 15 Gy stereotactic body radiation by 4 weeks. Serial blood draws occurred at baseline and 2 and 4 weeks post-SBRT. The patient's renal cell carcinoma had clear cell pathology.

Sequenced here: blood, sampled from a patient whose treatment included radiotherapy and nephrectomy. This TCR came from a man between 60 and 75 years old with renal cell carcinoma. The chain has TRBV2 and TRBJ2-1; no definite D call. The CDR3: CASSDSESSYNEQFF. CDR3 sequence (DNA): TGTGCCAGCAGTGATTCCGAGAGCTCCTACAATGAGCAGTTCTTC.